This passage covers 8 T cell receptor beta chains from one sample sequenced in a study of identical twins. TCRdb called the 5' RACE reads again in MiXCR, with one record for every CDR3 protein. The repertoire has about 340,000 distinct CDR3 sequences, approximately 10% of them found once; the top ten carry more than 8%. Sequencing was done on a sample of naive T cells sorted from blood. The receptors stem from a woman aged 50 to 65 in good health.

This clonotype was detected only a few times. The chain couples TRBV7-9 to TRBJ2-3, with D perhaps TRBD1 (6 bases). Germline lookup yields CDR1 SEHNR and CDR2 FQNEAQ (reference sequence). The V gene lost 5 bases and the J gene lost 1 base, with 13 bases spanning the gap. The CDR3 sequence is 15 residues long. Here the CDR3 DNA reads TGTGCCAGCAGCAGGACAGAGTCAGGCACAGATACGCAGTATTTT. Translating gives CASSRTESGTDTQYF.

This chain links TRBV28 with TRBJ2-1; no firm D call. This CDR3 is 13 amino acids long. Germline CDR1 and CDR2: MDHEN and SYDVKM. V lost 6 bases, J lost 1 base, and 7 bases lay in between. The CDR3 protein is CASRGASYNEQFF. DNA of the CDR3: TGTGCCAGCAGGGGCGCGTCCTACAATGAGCAGTTCTTC. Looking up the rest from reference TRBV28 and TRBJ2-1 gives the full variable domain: DVKVTQSSRYLVKRTGEKVFLECVQDMDHENMFWYRQDPGLGLRLIYFSYDVKMKEKGDIPEGYSVSREKKERFSLILESASTNQTSMYLCASRGASYNEQFFGPGTRLTVL.

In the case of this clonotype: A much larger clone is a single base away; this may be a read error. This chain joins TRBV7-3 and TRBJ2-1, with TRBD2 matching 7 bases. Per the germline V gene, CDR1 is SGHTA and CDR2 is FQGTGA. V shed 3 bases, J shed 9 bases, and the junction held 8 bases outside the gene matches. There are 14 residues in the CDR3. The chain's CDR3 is CASSFGGGLGEQFF. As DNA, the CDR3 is TGTGCCAGCAGCTTTGGGGGAGGGCTTGGTGAGCAGTTCTTC.

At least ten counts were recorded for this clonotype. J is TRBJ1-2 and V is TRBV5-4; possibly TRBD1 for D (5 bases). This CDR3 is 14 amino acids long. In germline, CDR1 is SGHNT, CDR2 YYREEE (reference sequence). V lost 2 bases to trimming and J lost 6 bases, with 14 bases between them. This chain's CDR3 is CASSFAQGRDGYTF. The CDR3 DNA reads TGTGCCAGCAGCTTCGCGCAGGGACGGGATGGCTACACCTTC.

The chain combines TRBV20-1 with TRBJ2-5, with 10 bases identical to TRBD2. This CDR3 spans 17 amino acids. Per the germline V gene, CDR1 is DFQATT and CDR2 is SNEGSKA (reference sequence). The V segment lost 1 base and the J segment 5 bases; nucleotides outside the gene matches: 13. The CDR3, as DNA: TGCAGTGCTAGAGGCCAAGCGGGAGGGCCATTCTATGAGACCCAGTACTTC. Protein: CSARGQAGGPFYETQYF.

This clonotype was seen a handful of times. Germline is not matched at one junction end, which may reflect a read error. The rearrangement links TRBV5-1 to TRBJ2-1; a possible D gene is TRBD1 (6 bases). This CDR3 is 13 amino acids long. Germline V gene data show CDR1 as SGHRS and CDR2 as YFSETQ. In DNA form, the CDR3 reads TGCGCCAGCAGCTTCGCTATACTCGGACAGCGCGACTTC. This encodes CASSFAILGQRDF.

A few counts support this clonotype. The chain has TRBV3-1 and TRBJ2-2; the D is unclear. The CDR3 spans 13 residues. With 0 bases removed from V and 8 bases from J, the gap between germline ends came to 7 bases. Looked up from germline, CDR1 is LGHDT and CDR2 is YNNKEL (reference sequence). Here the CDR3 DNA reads TGTGCCAGCAGCCAAGAAGGCTGGGGGGAGCTGTTTTTT. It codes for CASSQEGWGELFF.

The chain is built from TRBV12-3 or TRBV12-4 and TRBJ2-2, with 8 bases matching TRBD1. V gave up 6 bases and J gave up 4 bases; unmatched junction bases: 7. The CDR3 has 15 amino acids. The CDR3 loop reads CASSATTGGTGELFF. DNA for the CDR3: TGTGCCAGCAGCGCTACAACAGGGGGCACCGGGGAGCTGTTTTTT.